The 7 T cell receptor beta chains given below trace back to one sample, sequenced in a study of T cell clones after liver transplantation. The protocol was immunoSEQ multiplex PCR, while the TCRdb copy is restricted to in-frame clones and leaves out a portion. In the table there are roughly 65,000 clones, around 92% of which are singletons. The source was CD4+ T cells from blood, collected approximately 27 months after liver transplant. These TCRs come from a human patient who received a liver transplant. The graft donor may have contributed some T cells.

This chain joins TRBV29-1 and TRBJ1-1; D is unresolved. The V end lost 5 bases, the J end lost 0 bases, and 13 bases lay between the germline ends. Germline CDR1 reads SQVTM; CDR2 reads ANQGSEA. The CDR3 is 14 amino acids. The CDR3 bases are TGCAGCGTTACCCCAAACAGTGTGAACACTGAAGCTTTCTTT. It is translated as CSVTPNSVNTEAFF.

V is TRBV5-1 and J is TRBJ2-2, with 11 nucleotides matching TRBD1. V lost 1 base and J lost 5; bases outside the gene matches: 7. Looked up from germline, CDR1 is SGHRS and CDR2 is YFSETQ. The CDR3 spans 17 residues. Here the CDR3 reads CASSLPPGQGGTGELFF. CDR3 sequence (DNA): TGCGCCAGCAGCTTGCCACCGGGACAGGGGGGAACCGGGGAGCTGTTTTTT.

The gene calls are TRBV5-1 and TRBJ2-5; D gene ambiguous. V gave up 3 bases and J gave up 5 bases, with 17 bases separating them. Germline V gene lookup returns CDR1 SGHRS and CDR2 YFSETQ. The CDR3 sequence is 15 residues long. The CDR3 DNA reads TGCGCCAGCAGCTCTCGACTCGACCCGAAGGAGACCCAGTACTTC. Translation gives CASSSRLDPKETQYF.

The CDR3 loop reads CASSLRANPPGELFF. CDR3 bases: TGTGCCAGTAGTCTCAGAGCGAACCCCCCCGGGGAGCTGTTTTTT. The chain combines TRBV19 with TRBJ2-2; no clear D gene. V lost 5 bases to trimming and J lost 6 bases, with 16 bases between them. The V gene's germline CDR1 is LNHDA and CDR2 SQIVND (reference sequence). This CDR3 is built from 15 residues.

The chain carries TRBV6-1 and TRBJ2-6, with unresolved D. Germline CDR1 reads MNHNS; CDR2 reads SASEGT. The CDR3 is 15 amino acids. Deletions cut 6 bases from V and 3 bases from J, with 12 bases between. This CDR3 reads CASRIPGLGANVLTF. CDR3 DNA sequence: TGTGCCAGCAGGATCCCCGGCCTTGGGGCCAACGTCCTGACTTTC.

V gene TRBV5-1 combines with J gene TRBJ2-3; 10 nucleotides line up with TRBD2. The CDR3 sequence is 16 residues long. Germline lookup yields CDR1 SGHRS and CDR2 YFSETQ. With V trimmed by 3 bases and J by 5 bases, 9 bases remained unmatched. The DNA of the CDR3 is TGCGCCAGCAGCTCGGGAGCGGGAGGGCAGGGAGATACGCAGTATTTT. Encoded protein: CASSSGAGGQGDTQYF.

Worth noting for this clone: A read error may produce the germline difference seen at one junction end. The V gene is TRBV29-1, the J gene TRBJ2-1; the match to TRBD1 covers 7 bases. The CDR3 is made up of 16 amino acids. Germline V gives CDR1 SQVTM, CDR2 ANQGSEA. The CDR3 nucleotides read TGCAGCGCTGAACCTGGGACAGTCCGGTGGGGCGAGGAGCAGTTCTTC. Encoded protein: CSAEPGTVRWGEEQFF.